This T cell receptor beta chain was documented in a study of cytomegalovirus exposure and HLA in healthy donors. Whole-study findings and limits: CMV serostatus was the sole immune exposure data available. Versus the roughly 640-donor mean, an Asian-associated ancestry cluster reportedly showed fewer N-insertions in a later analysis.

The PCR was carried out with 60 Vbeta primers and 13 Jbeta primers. Assay: immunoSEQ multiplex PCR; the TCRdb copy retains only in-frame clones and omits some. The sample has about 130,000 clones, about four fifths seen once; the top ten hold about 4%. Worth noting for this clone: Its target is unknown.

The V gene lost 0 bases and the J gene lost 2 bases, with 12 bases spanning the gap. Germline V gives CDR1 SGDLS, CDR2 YYNGEE. The CDR3 extends over 15 amino acids. This TCR came from a woman aged 40 to 50 in good health and CMV-seronegative. The material sequenced was PBMCs. This chain links TRBV9 with TRBJ2-7, with a possible D match to TRBD2 (6 bases). In DNA form, the CDR3 reads TGTGCCAGCAGCGTAGAGGACGGACTACCCTACGAGCAGTACTTC. Translation gives CASSVEDGLPYEQYF.